This entry describes one T cell receptor (beta chain). The CDR3 totals 17 residues. Trimming removed 0 bases from V and 2 bases from J; junction bases left unmatched: 8. The germline V gene encodes CDR1 SQVTM and CDR2 ANQGSEA. The data were taken from a study of blood T cell repertoires in COVID-19. Sequencing used immunoSEQ multiplex PCR; TCRdb keeps in-frame clones, though not all of them. The table has approximately 250,000 clones, 70% to 90% seen once. This TCR came from a woman aged 30 to 39 with acute COVID-19. Sequencing was done on a sample of PBMCs or T cells enriched from blood (not recorded which). V usage is TRBV29-1 and J usage is TRBJ2-1; TRBD1 agrees at 9 bases. CDR3 residues: CSVEDRTGGNTYNEQFF. In DNA, the CDR3 is TGCAGCGTTGAAGATAGAACAGGGGGCAATACCTACAATGAGCAGTTCTTC.